The 13 T cell receptor beta chains below come from one sample, sequenced in a study of beta chain features in type 1 diabetes. As every portion of the isolated RNA was reverse transcribed, the sequencing read expressed TCRB transcripts. Clones were read by immunoSEQ multiplex PCR, and TCRdb kept only the in-frame ones, dropping some. The sample includes around 150,000 clones, around 10% of them seen just once. Their specific antigens are unknown. Overall study results and limits: Among all four CD4+ subsets, Type 1 diabetes patients had TCRB CDR3s that were moderately but significantly shorter.

The sequenced sample was central memory CD4+ T cells from blood. The receptor set was obtained from a young man with type 1 diabetes.

The rearrangement uses TRBV4-2 and TRBJ1-1; 7 nucleotides align to TRBD1. Per germline, CDR1 LGHNA and CDR2 YNFKEQ. Germline trimming cut 0 bases from V and 7 bases from J; bases unmatched to any gene: 5. This CDR3 is 14 amino acids long. The CDR3 DNA is TGTGCCAGCAGCCAAGATCAGAGGGACAGTGAAGCTTTCTTT. This encodes CASSQDQRDSEAFF.

On this clone itself: This sample includes further DNA sequences coding for the same CDR3. The rearrangement uses TRBV7-9 and TRBJ2-1; D might be TRBD2 (6 bases). Per germline, CDR1 SEHNR and CDR2 FQNEAQ (reference sequence). V lost 2 bases, J lost 0 bases, and 11 bases lay in between. There are 16 residues in the CDR3. CDR3 in DNA: TGTGCCAGCAGCTTAAGCCTAGCGAGCTCCTACAATGAGCAGTTCTTC. It is translated as CASSLSLASSYNEQFF.

The chain combines TRBV2 with TRBJ2-7; D is ambiguous. The CDR3 has 12 amino acids. Germline lookup yields CDR1 SNHLY and CDR2 FYNNEI. V was cut by 2 bases and J by 3 bases, with 5 bases left in between. CDR3 sequence (DNA): TGTGCCAGCAGTGAAAATCGCTACGAGCAGTACTTC. This sequence encodes CASSENRYEQYF. Using reference TRBV2 and TRBJ2-7 for the parts outside the CDR3, the full variable domain is EPEVTQTPSHQVTQMGQEVILRCVPISNHLYFYWYRQILGQKVEFLVSFYNNEISEKSEIFDDQFSVERPDGSNFTLKIRSTKLEDSAMYFCASSENRYEQYFGPGTRLTVT.

The chain carries TRBV25-1 and TRBJ2-3; 8 bases are a match to TRBD2. Germline CDR1 reads MGHDK; CDR2 reads SYGVNS. Trimming at V came to 3 bases and at J to 1 base, leaving 9 bases not matched to a gene. This CDR3 has 17 residues. The CDR3 DNA sequence: TGTGCCAGCAGTGACCCGGGTTGGCGGGAGGGCACAGATACGCAGTATTTT. It is translated as CASSDPGWREGTDTQYF.

This clone was detected a few times. This chain connects TRBV27 to TRBJ2-1, with a tentative D call TRBD2 (5 bases). Germline CDR1 MNHEY, CDR2 SMNVEV (reference sequence). V lost 2 bases and J 1 base, leaving 12 bases between the germline ends. This CDR3 has 16 residues. The CDR3 protein is CASSLQGRPSYNEQFF. In nucleotides, the CDR3 is TGTGCCAGCAGTTTACAAGGGAGACCGTCCTACAATGAGCAGTTCTTC.

The chain is built from TRBV6-5 and TRBJ2-7; a weak D match, TRBD2 (5 bases). CDR1 is MNHEY, CDR2 SVGAGI, per germline. This CDR3 contains 15 residues. V lost 2 bases to trimming and J lost 7 bases, with 18 bases between them. The CDR3, as DNA: TGTGCCAGCAGTTACCTCCCTCCGGAGGTCGGGGAGCAGTACTTC. Translating gives CASSYLPPEVGEQYF.

The genes are TRBV5-1 and TRBJ1-5; D call uncertain. Trimming removed 4 bases from V and 4 bases from J, with 9 bases in between. This CDR3 is 13 amino acids long. Germline assignment: CDR1 SGHRS and CDR2 YFSETQ. CDR3 nucleotides: TGCGCCAGCAGCATAGGAGGGAATCAGCCCCAGCATTTT. This encodes CASSIGGNQPQHF.

V is TRBV6-5 and J is TRBJ2-1, with 8 bases aligning to TRBD1. The germline V gene encodes CDR1 MNHEY and CDR2 SVGAGI. J was trimmed by 6 bases and V by 5 bases; bases with no gene match: 9. The length of the CDR3 is 15 residues. CDR3 amino acids: CASSPKDRAVNEQFF. In DNA form, the CDR3 reads TGTGCCAGCAGTCCCAAGGACAGGGCGGTCAATGAGCAGTTCTTC.

This clone was observed a few times. This rearrangement joins TRBV6-6 to TRBJ2-1; D is possibly TRBD1 (5 bases). Per germline, CDR1 MNHNY and CDR2 SVGAGI (reference sequence). The V and J ends lost 5 bases and 8 bases respectively, with 16 bases between them. The CDR3 covers 14 residues. The CDR3 DNA reads as TGTGCCAGCAGTCCCAGTCATCAGGGCGATGAGCAGTTCTTC. Residues: CASSPSHQGDEQFF.

This rearrangement joins TRBV15 to TRBJ1-5, with D tentatively TRBD1 (5 bases). The CDR3 is 15 amino acids. Trimming removed 0 bases at V and 5 bases at J, with 11 bases between. The V gene's germline CDR1 is LNHNV and CDR2 YYDKDF (reference sequence). The CDR3 is CATSREPDSYQPQHF. The DNA of the CDR3 is TGTGCCACCAGCAGAGAGCCCGACAGTTATCAGCCCCAGCATTTT.

CDR3 nucleotide sequence: TGTGCCAGCAGTTTATCAGGGGGTTTAGTCGTTAAAAAACTGTTTTTT. It is translated as CASSLSGGLVVKKLFF. The V and J genes are TRBV27 and TRBJ1-4; perhaps TRBD1 as D (6 bases). With 0 bases removed from V and 9 bases from J, the gap between germline ends came to 17 bases. The CDR3 consists of 16 residues. Germline loops: CDR1 MNHEY, CDR2 SMNVEV (reference sequence).

CDR3 loop: CASSERSALTDTQYF. CDR3 nucleotide sequence: TGTGCCAGCAGTGAGAGGTCTGCCCTCACAGATACGCAGTATTTT. V usage is TRBV6-1 and J usage is TRBJ2-3; no reliable D call. CDR3 length: 15 residues. Trimming removed 3 bases at V and 2 bases at J, with 12 bases between. Per the germline V gene, CDR1 is MNHNS and CDR2 is SASEGT.

J is TRBJ2-2 and V is TRBV18; the D gene is possibly TRBD2 (5 bases). CDR3 length: 17 residues. V lost 2 bases and J 0 bases, leaving 13 bases between the germline ends. Germline V gives CDR1 KGHSH, CDR2 LQKENI. The CDR3 DNA sequence: TGTGCCAGCTCACCAAATTCCGGGGTCTCGAACACCGGGGAGCTGTTTTTT. It codes for CASSPNSGVSNTGELFF.